This TCR beta chain was obtained from a study of blood T cell repertoires in COVID-19. Study background: T cells, B-cell-depleted T cells, or PBMCs provided the cDNA or gDNA that served as material.

V shed 0 bases, J shed 7 bases, and the junction held 10 bases outside the gene matches. CDR1 is MDHEN and CDR2 is SYDVKM in the germline V gene. The CDR3 has 16 residues. Only in-frame clones appear in the TCRdb table, and some are missing; sequencing was by immunoSEQ multiplex PCR. The sample lists about 300,000 clones; 87% were seen once. This clonotype was sampled from a middle-aged woman who had recovered from COVID-19. V is TRBV28 and J is TRBJ1-1; 8 nucleotides line up with TRBD1. Sequencing input: peripheral blood. The DNA of the CDR3 is TGTGCCAGCAGTTTATGGACATCAGGGGGCGTTGGTGAAGCTTTCTTT. Protein: CASSLWTSGGVGEAFF.